This note documents a single TCR beta chain sequence. What it binds is unknown. The data were taken from a study of human thymus T cells. Study-level points and caveats: Thymic repertoires from unrelated individuals overlapped highly, related research reported.

Obtained as resections during corrective heart surgery, the thymus tissue was then studied. V lost 1 base and J 1 base, leaving 7 bases between the germline ends. The CDR3 length is 15 residues. Germline V gene sequence: CDR1 MDHEN, CDR2 SYDVKM. Assay used: immunoSEQ multiplex PCR; TCRdb lists only in-frame clones, some missing. Of some 72,000 clones in the sample, 95% to 98% were seen once. V is TRBV28 and J is TRBJ2-2, with D hard to call. The TCR sequence derives from a boy younger than two with a congenital heart defect but otherwise immunologically healthy. Sequences were obtained from thymus tissue. CDR3 sequence (DNA): TGTGCCAGCAGTTTATTAAGGGAGAACACCGGGGAGCTGTTTTTT. It is translated as CASSLLRENTGELFF. Full variable domain (rest looked up from reference TRBV28 and TRBJ2-2): DVKVTQSSRYLVKRTGEKVFLECVQDMDHENMFWYRQDPGLGLRLIYFSYDVKMKEKGDIPEGYSVSREKKERFSLILESASTNQTSMYLCASSLLRENTGELFFGEGSRLTVL.